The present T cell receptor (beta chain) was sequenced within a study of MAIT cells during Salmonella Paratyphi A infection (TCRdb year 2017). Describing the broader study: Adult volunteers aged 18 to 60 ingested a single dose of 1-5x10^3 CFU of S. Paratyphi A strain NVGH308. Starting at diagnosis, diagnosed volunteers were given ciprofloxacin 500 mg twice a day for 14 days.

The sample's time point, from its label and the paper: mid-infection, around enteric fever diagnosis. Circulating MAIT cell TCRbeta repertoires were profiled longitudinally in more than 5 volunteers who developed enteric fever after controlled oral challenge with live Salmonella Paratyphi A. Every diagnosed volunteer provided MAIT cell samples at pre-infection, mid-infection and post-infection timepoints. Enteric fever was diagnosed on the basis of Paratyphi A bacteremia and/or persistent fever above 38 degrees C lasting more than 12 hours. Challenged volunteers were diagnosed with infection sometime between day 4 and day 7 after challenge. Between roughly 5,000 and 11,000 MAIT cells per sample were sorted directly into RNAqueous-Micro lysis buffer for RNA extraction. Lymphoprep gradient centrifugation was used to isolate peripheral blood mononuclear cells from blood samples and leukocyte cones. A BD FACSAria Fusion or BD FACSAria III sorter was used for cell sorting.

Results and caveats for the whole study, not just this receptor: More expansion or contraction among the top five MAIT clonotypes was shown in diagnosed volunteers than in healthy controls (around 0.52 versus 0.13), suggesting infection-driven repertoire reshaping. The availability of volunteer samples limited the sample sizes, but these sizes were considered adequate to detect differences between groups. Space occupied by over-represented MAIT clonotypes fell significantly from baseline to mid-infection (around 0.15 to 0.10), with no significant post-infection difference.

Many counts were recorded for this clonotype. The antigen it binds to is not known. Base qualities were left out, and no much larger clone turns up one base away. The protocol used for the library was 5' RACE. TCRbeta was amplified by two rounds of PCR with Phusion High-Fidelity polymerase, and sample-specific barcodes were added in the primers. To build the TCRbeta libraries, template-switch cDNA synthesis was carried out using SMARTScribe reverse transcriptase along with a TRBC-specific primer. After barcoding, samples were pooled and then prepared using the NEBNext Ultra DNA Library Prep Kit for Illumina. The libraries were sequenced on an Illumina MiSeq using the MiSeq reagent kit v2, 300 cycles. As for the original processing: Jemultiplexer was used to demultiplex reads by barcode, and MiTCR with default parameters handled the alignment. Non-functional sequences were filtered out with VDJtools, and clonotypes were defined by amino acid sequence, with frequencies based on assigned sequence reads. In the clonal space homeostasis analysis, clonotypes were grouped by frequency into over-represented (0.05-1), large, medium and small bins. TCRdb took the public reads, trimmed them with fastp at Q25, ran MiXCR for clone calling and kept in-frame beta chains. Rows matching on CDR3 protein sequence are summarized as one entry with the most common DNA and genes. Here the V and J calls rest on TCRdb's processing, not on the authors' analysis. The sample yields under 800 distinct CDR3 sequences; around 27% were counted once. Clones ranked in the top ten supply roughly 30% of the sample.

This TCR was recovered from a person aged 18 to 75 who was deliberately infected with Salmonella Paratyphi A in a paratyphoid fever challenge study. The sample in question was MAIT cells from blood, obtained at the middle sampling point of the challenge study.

The base sequence is TGCAGTGCTAGAGATCTAGGGGGCGATTCGGATGAGCAGTTCTTC. This sequence encodes CSARDLGGDSDEQFF. The chain links TRBV20-1 with TRBJ2-1, with 7 bases aligning to TRBD1. Trimming leaves V shorter by 0 bases and J shorter by 8 bases, with the junction holding 10 bases beyond the gene matches. The CDR3 covers 15 residues, taking in both the cysteine and the phenylalanine. The CDR3 DNA has 45 bases and is translated from base 1. The germline V gene (reference sequence) gives CDR1 as DFQATT and CDR2 as SNEGSKA.